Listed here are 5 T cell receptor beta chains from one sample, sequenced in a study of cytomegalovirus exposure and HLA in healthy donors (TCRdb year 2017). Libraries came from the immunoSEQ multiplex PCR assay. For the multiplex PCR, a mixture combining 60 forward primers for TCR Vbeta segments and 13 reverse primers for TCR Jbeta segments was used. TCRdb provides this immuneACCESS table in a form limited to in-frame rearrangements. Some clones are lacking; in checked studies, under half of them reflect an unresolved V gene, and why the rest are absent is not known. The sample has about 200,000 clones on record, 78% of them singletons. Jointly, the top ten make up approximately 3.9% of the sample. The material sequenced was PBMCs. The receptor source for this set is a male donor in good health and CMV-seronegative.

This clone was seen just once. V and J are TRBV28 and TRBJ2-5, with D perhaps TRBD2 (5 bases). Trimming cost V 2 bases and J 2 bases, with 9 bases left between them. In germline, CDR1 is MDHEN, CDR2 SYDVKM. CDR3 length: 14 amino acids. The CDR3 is CASSLAGDQETQYF. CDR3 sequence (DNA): TGTGCCAGCAGTTTAGCGGGTGATCAAGAGACCCAGTACTTC.

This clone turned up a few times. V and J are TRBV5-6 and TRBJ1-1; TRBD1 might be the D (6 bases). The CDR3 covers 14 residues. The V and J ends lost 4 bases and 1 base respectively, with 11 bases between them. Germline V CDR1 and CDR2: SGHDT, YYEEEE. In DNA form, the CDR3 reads TGTGCCAGCAGCACACAGGGTCGGAACACTGAAGCTTTCTTT. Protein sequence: CASSTQGRNTEAFF.

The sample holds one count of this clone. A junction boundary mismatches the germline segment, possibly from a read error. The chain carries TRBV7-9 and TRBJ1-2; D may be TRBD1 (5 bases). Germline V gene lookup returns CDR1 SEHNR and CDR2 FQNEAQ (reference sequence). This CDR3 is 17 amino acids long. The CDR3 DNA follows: TGTTCCAGCAGCTCCCCCATGGGGGGTGGGCCAAAGGATGGCTACACCTTC. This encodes CSSSSPMGGGPKDGYTF. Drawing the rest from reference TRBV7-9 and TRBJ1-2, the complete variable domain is DTGVSQNPRHKITKRGQNVTFRCDPISEHNRLYWYRQTLGQGPEFLTYFQNEAQLEKSRLLSDRFSAERPKGSFSTLEIQRTEQGDSAMYLCSSSSPMGGGPKDGYTFGSGTRLTVV.

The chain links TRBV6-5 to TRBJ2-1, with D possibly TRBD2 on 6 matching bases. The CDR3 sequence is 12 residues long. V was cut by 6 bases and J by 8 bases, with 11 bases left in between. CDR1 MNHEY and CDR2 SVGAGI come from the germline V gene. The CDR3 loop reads CASSGSWDEQFF. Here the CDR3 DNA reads TGTGCCAGCAGCGGGAGTTGGGATGAGCAGTTCTTC.

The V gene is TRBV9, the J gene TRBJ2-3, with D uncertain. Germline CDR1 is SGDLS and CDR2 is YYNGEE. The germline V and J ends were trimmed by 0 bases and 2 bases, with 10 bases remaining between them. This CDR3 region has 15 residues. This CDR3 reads CASSVAARPTDTQYF. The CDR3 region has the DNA TGTGCCAGCAGCGTAGCAGCGCGTCCCACAGATACGCAGTATTTT.